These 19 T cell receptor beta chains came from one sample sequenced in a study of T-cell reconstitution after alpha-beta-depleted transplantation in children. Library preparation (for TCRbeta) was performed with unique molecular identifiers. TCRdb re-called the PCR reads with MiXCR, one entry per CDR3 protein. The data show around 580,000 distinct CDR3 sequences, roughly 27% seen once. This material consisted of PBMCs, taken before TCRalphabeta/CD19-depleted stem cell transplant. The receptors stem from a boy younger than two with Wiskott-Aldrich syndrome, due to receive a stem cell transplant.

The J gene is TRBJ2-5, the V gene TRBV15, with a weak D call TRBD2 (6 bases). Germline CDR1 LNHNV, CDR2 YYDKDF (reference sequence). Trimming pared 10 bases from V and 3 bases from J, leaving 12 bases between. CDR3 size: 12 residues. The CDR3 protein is CASTGTEETQYF. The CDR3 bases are TGTGCCAGCACTGGGACTGAAGAGACCCAGTACTTC.

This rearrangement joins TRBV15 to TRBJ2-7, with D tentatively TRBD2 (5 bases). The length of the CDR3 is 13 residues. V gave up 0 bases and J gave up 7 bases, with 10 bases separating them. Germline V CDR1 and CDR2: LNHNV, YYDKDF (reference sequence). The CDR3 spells CATSRDRGEEQYF. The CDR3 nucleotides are TGTGCCACCAGCAGAGATCGGGGAGAAGAGCAGTACTTC.

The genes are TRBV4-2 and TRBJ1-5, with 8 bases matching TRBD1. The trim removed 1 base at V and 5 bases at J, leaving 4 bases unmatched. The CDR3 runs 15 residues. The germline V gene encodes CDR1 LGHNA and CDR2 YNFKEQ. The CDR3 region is CASSQVGQGDQPQHF. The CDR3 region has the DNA TGTGCCAGCAGCCAAGTCGGACAGGGTGATCAGCCCCAGCATTTT.

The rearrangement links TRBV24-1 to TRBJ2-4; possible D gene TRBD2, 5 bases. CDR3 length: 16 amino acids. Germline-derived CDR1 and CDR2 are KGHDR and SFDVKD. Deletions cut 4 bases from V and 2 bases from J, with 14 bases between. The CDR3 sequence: CATSDRIRGTKNIQYF. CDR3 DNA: TGTGCCACCAGTGACCGCATACGGGGAACCAAAAACATTCAGTACTTC.

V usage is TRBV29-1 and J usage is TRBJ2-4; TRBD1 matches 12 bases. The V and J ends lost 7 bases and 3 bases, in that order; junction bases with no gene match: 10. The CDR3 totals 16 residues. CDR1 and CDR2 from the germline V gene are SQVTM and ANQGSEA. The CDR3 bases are TGCAGCGCCGGGACAGGGGGCCGGGTGGACAAAAACATTCAGTACTTC. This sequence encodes CSAGTGGRVDKNIQYF.

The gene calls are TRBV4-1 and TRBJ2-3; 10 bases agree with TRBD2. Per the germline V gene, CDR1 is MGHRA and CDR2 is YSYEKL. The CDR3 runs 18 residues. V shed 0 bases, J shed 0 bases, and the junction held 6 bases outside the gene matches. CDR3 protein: CASSQDLATSGSTDTQYF. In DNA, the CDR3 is TGCGCCAGCAGCCAAGATCTGGCGACTAGCGGGAGCACAGATACGCAGTATTTT.

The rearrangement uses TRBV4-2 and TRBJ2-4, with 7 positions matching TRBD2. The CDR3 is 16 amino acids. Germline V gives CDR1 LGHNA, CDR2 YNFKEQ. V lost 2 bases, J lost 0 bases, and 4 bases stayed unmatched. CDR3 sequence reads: CASSQLAVGAKNIQYF. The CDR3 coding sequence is TGTGCCAGCAGCCAACTAGCGGTCGGAGCCAAAAACATTCAGTACTTC.

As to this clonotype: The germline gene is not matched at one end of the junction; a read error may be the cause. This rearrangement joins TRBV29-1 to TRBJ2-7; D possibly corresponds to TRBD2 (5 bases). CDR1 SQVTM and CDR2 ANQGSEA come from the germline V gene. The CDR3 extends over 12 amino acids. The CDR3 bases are TGTAGCGTTTCGCCCTTCACCTACGAGCAGTACTTC. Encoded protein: CSVSPFTYEQYF.

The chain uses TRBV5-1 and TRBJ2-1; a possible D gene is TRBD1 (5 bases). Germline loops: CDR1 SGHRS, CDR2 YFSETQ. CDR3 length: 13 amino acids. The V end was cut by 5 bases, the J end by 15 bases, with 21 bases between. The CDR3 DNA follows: TGCGCCAGCAGGATACAGGATGTGGGGTTGCTGTTCTTC. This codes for CASRIQDVGLLFF.

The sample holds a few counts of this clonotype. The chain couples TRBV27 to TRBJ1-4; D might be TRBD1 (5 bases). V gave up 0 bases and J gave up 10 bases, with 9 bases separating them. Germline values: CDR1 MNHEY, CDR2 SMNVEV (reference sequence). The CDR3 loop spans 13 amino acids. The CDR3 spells CASSLSGTGKLFF. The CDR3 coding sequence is TGTGCCAGCAGTTTATCCGGGACGGGAAAACTGTTTTTT.

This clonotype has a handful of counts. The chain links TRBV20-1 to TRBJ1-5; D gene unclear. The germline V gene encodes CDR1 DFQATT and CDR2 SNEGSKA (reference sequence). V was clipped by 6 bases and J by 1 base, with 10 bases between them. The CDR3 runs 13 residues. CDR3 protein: CSANGASNQPQHF. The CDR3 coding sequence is TGCAGTGCGAACGGAGCGAGCAATCAGCCCCAGCATTTT.

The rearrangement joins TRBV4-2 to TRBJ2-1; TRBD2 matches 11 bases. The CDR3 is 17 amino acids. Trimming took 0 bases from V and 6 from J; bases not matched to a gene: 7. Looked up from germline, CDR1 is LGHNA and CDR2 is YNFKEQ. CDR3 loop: CASSQDLWLAGGNEQFF. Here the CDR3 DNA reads TGTGCCAGCAGCCAAGATCTATGGCTAGCGGGGGGCAATGAGCAGTTCTTC.

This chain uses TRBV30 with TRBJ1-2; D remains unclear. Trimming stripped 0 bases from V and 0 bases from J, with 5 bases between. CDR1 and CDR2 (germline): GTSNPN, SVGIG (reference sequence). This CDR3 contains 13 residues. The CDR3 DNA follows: TGTGCCTGGAGTGTACGAACTAACTATGGCTACACCTTC. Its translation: CAWSVRTNYGYTF. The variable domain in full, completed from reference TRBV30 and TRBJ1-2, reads SQTIHQWPATLVQPVGSPLSLECTVEGTSNPNLYWYRQAAGRGLQLLFYSVGIGQISSEVPQNLSASRPQDRQFILSSKKLLLSDSGFYLCAWSVRTNYGYTFGSGTRLTVV.

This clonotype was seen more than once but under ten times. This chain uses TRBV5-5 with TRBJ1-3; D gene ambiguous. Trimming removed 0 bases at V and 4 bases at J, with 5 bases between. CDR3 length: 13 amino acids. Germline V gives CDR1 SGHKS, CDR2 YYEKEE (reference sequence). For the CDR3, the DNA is TGTGCCAGCAGCTTGGGCGGGGGAAACACCATATATTTT. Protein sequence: CASSLGGGNTIYF.

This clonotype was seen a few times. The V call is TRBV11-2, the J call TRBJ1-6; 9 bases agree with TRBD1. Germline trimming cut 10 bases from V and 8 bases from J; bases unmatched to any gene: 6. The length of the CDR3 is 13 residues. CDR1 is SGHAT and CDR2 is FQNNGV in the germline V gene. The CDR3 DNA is TGTGCCATTTCCCGGGACAGGGATTCACCCCTCCACTTT. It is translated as CAISRDRDSPLHF.

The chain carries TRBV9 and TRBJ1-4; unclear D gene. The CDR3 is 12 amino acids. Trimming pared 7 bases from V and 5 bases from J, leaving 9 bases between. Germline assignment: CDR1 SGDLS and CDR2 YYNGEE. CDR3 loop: CASGRENEKLFF. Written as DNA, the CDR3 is TGTGCCAGCGGGAGAGAGAATGAAAAACTGTTTTTT. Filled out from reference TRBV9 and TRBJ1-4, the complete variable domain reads DSGVTQTPKHLITATGQRVTLRCSPRSGDLSVYWYQQSLDQGLQFLIQYYNGEERAKGNILERFSAQQFPDLHSELNLSSLELGDSALYFCASGRENEKLFFGSGTQLSVL.

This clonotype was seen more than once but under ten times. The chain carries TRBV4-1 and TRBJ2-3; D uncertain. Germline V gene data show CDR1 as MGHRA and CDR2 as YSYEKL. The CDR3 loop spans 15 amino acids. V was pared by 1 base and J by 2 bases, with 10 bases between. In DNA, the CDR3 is TGCGCCAGCAGCCAAGGCCGATCTCACACAGATACGCAGTATTTT. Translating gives CASSQGRSHTDTQYF.

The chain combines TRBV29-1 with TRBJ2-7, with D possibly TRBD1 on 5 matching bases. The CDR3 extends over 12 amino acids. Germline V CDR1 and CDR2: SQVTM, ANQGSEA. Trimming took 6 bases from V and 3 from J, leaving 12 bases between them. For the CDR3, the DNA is TGCAGCGTCAAAATTACAGGCTACGAGCAGTACTTC. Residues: CSVKITGYEQYF.

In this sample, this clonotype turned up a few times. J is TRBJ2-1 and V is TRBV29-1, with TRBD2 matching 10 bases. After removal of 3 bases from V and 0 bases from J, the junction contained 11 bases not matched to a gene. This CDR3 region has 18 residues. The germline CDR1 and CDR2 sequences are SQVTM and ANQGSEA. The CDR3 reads CSVEGTSVARASYNEQFF. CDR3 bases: TGCAGCGTTGAGGGGACTAGCGTAGCAAGAGCCTCCTACAATGAGCAGTTCTTC.